This T cell receptor (beta chain) was identified in a study of cytomegalovirus exposure and HLA in healthy donors. This donor had no CMV serostatus on record. Study-wide points: Later analysis demonstrated an association between a missense DCLRE1C variant and TCR beta V- and J-gene trimming. In an earlier analysis, productive rearrangement rates for most beta V segments clustered near 87% or 30%.

Primers included in the PCR were 60 Vbeta and 13 Jbeta primers. Under the authors' procedure: Later, an analysis found about 80 million unique TCR beta chains, and 10 million to 11 million of these were shared. Data came from immunoSEQ multiplex PCR; TCRdb stores just in-frame clones and leaves some out. V and J calls and clone size are those listed in that table; D and trimming were worked out from the DNA. The sample has over 200,000 clones; more than 70% are singletons. V was pared by 4 bases and J by 5 bases, with 15 bases between. Germline CDR1 ENHRY, CDR2 SYGVKD. CDR3 length equals 14 residues. Of note for this clone: As yet, its antigen is unknown.

The source is a human donor in good health. Sample: PBMCs. The genes are TRBV10-3 and TRBJ2-7; D possibly corresponds to TRBD1 (5 bases). The CDR3, as DNA: TGTGCCATCAGTGGGCAAGGGGTCGACAACGAGCAGTACTTC. This encodes CAISGQGVDNEQYF.